These 28 T cell receptor beta chains were sequenced from one sample in a study of cytomegalovirus exposure and HLA in healthy donors. PCR primers comprised 60 Vbeta and 13 Jbeta primers. TCRdb's table, derived via immunoSEQ multiplex PCR, lists solely in-frame clones and lacks some. The profile shows about 190,000 clones, roughly 81% of them singletons. The specimen was PBMCs. Every receptor here comes from a woman aged 25-40 years in good health and CMV-seropositive.

V is TRBV10-3 and J is TRBJ1-1; the D gene is possibly TRBD1 (6 bases). Germline V gene lookup returns CDR1 ENHRY and CDR2 SYGVKD. The V end was cut by 6 bases, the J end by 1 base, with 6 bases between. The CDR3 covers 12 residues. This CDR3 reads CAIRDRNTEAFF. Written as DNA, the CDR3 is TGTGCCATCAGGGACAGGAACACTGAAGCTTTCTTT.

CDR3 in DNA: TGTGCCAGCAGCCCGGGGGGGCAAAGGAATGAGCAGTTCTTC. Protein: CASSPGGQRNEQFF. This chain connects TRBV7-9 to TRBJ2-1; 8 bases are shared with TRBD2. Germline trimming cut 5 bases from V and 7 bases from J; bases unmatched to any gene: 7. CDR3 length equals 14 residues. Germline assignment: CDR1 SEHNR and CDR2 FQNEAQ (reference sequence).

Here the CDR3 reads CASSDIQGLNTEAFF. In nucleotides, the CDR3 is TGTGCCAGCAGCGACATTCAGGGGTTGAACACTGAAGCTTTCTTT. The gene calls are TRBV6-5 and TRBJ1-1, with a possible D match to TRBD1 (6 bases). Trimming took off 6 bases at V and 0 bases at J, with 14 bases between the two ends. This CDR3 comprises 15 residues. The germline V gene encodes CDR1 MNHEY and CDR2 SVGAGI.

The J gene is TRBJ1-5, the V gene TRBV7-9, with 9 bases that match TRBD1. The germline V gene encodes CDR1 SEHNR and CDR2 FQNEAQ (reference sequence). V gave up 1 base and J gave up 4 bases; unmatched junction bases: 8. The CDR3 runs 17 residues. CDR3 nucleotide sequence: TGTGCCAGCAGCTTAGGTTCAAGCGGACAGGGGAATCAGCCCCAGCATTTT. Its protein is CASSLGSSGQGNQPQHF.

Concerning this clone itself: The junction shows a germline mismatch at one end, possibly a read error. This sequence joins TRBV7-7 and TRBJ2-7; TRBD1 matches 7 bases. The CDR3 covers 16 residues. Germline V gene sequence: CDR1 SSHAT, CDR2 FNYEAQ (reference sequence). The CDR3 loop reads CASSPLNPGRGYEQYF. The CDR3 DNA follows: TGTGCTAGCAGCCCCCTAAACCCGGGCAGGGGGTACGAGCAGTACTTC.

V usage is TRBV28 and J usage is TRBJ1-1, with D perhaps TRBD1 (5 bases). Germline loops: CDR1 MDHEN, CDR2 SYDVKM. The CDR3 contains 18 residues. V lost 7 bases, J lost 3 bases, and 27 bases lay in between. CDR3 nucleotides: TGTGCCAGCACCCCGAGCCCCGGGACTAGAAGGTGGGACACTGAAGCTTTCTTT. Residues: CASTPSPGTRRWDTEAFF.

The chain uses TRBV29-1 and TRBJ2-7; TRBD2 might be the D (6 bases). Per the germline V gene, CDR1 is SQVTM and CDR2 is ANQGSEA. The CDR3 covers 12 residues. The V gene lost 7 bases and the J gene lost 4 bases, with 14 bases spanning the gap. The CDR3 is CSGVLRGYEQYF. The CDR3 nucleotides read TGCAGCGGAGTTTTGCGGGGTTACGAGCAGTACTTC.

This clone was detected once. This chain connects TRBV19 to TRBJ2-3; D is possibly TRBD1 (7 bases). The V gene's germline CDR1 is LNHDA and CDR2 SQIVND (reference sequence). Trimming pared 2 bases from V and 3 bases from J, leaving 15 bases between. CDR3 length equals 16 residues. CDR3 sequence reads: CASSIQGGLRTDTQYF. The DNA for the CDR3 is TGTGCCAGTAGTATACAGGGGGGCCTTCGGACAGATACGCAGTATTTT.

V is TRBV4-1 and J is TRBJ2-3; D remains ambiguous. Germline CDR1 is MGHRA and CDR2 is YSYEKL. This CDR3 comprises 13 residues. V was clipped by 0 bases and J by 7 bases, with 8 bases between them. The CDR3 spells CASSQDRFYTQYF. CDR3 nucleotides: TGCGCCAGCAGCCAAGACAGATTTTATACGCAGTATTTT.

V and J are TRBV7-8 and TRBJ2-6, with D unclear. The germline CDR1 and CDR2 sequences are SGHVS and FQNEAQ. V was cut by 5 bases and J by 4 bases, with 9 bases left in between. The CDR3 sequence is 14 residues long. The DNA of the CDR3 is TGTGCCAGCAGCCCCCTCCCCGGGGCCAACGTCCTGACTTTC. As protein: CASSPLPGANVLTF.

As for this clone: The junction departs from the called germline gene at one end, perhaps through a read error. This chain uses TRBV5-4 with TRBJ2-6; unclear D gene. The CDR3 runs 13 residues. Germline V lookup: CDR1 SGHNT, CDR2 YYREEE (reference sequence). The CDR3 region is CASSPSWANVLTF. CDR3 nucleotide sequence: TGTGCCAGCAGCCCCTCTTGGGCCAACGTCCTGACTTTC.

CDR3 in amino acids: CAISESGSTSGGQETQYF. The CDR3 bases are TGTGCCATCAGTGAGTCAGGATCGACTAGCGGGGGCCAAGAGACCCAGTACTTC. The rearrangement joins TRBV10-3 to TRBJ2-5; 12 bases map to TRBD2. From germline, CDR1 is ENHRY and CDR2 SYGVKD. The CDR3 totals 18 residues. With 0 bases clipped from V and 1 base from J, the junction kept 6 bases outside the gene matches.

This clone has a handful of counts. This chain uses TRBV18 with TRBJ1-5; 8 nucleotides align to TRBD1. Germline lookup yields CDR1 KGHSH and CDR2 LQKENI. This CDR3 spans 15 amino acids. The trim removed 4 bases at V and 4 bases at J, leaving 6 bases unmatched. The CDR3, as DNA: TGTGCCAGCTCACTAAAACAGGGGGAGAATCAGCCCCAGCATTTT. Protein sequence: CASSLKQGENQPQHF.

The chain has TRBV10-2 and TRBJ2-5; 11 bases map to TRBD2. With V trimmed by 3 bases and J by 6 bases, 15 bases remained unmatched. Germline V gene sequence: CDR1 WSHSY, CDR2 SAAADI. This CDR3 contains 18 residues. The CDR3 is CASSEGAVTSGSSKTQYF. In DNA form, the CDR3 reads TGCGCCAGCAGTGAAGGAGCAGTTACTAGCGGGAGTTCCAAGACCCAGTACTTC.

Only one count was recorded for this clone. J is TRBJ1-5 and V is TRBV7-8; 9 positions match TRBD1. Unmatched junction bases numbered 5, after V lost 6 bases and J lost 2 bases. The CDR3 covers 15 residues. Germline V gene lookup returns CDR1 SGHVS and CDR2 FQNEAQ. The CDR3 coding sequence is TGTGCCAGCAGTCGACAGGGGGAAGGCAATCAGCCCCAGCATTTT. It codes for CASSRQGEGNQPQHF.

Notes on this clone: Other nucleotide sequences from this sample produce the same CDR3. The V and J genes are TRBV9 and TRBJ2-3; perhaps TRBD2 as D (6 bases). Germline CDR1 SGDLS, CDR2 YYNGEE. The CDR3 extends over 14 amino acids. V was clipped by 2 bases and J by 0 bases, with 7 bases between them. CDR3 region: CASSVRGSTDTQYF. Here the CDR3 DNA reads TGTGCCAGCAGCGTGCGGGGCAGCACAGATACGCAGTATTTT.

This rearrangement joins TRBV25-1 to TRBJ1-5, with TRBD1 matching 9 bases. Germline trimming cut 8 bases from V and 3 bases from J; bases unmatched to any gene: 5. The germline CDR1 and CDR2 sequences are MGHDK and SYGVNS. There are 14 residues in the CDR3. CDR3 nucleotide sequence: TGTGCCAGCGGGGGACAGGGAGACAATCAGCCCCAGCATTTT. Its translation is CASGGQGDNQPQHF.

This clone was seen more than once but under ten times. The chain employs TRBV7-2 and TRBJ1-2; 11 nucleotides line up with TRBD1. Germline-derived CDR1 and CDR2 are SGHTA and FQGNSA. The CDR3 totals 11 residues. V lost 3 bases, J lost 13 bases, and 1 base stayed unmatched. For the CDR3, the DNA is TGTGCCAGCAGCTTGGGGACAGGGGGCACCTTC. It codes for CASSLGTGGTF.

The rearrangement links TRBV9 to TRBJ2-5, with TRBD2 matching over 8 bases. Germline trimming cut 0 bases from V and 7 bases from J; bases unmatched to any gene: 8. Germline V CDR1 and CDR2: SGDLS, YYNGEE. This CDR3 contains 15 residues. CDR3: CASSVGGSGTRTQYF. The CDR3 nucleotides are TGTGCCAGCAGCGTAGGGGGTAGCGGGACTAGGACCCAGTACTTC.

J is TRBJ2-1 and V is TRBV6-4, with 7 positions matching TRBD2. The V gene end was trimmed by 3 bases and the J gene end by 2 bases; junction bases not matched to a gene: 4. The CDR3 is 15 amino acids. Germline CDR1 MRHNA, CDR2 SNTAGT. For the CDR3, the DNA is TGTGCCAGCAGTGAAGGAGCGGGGACCTACAATGAGCAGTTCTTC. Translating gives CASSEGAGTYNEQFF.

This clone was seen just once. The rearrangement uses TRBV15 and TRBJ1-5; D unclear. Germline V gives CDR1 LNHNV, CDR2 YYDKDF (reference sequence). The CDR3 has 15 amino acids. Trimming removed 5 bases from V and 2 bases from J, with 13 bases in between. CDR3 protein: CATSLLRVGNQPQHF. The DNA of the CDR3 is TGTGCCACCAGCCTTCTGCGAGTTGGCAATCAGCCCCAGCATTTT.

CDR3 loop: CASSWVTTSGGASTDTQYF. The CDR3 DNA sequence: TGTGCCAGCAGCTGGGTAACGACTAGCGGGGGGGCCTCGACAGATACGCAGTATTTT. The chain joins TRBV7-2 to TRBJ2-3, with 14 bases aligning to TRBD2. The CDR3 totals 19 residues. The germline CDR1 and CDR2 sequences are SGHTA and FQGNSA. The V and J ends lost 4 bases and 3 bases, in that order; junction bases with no gene match: 12.

This clone was seen just once. The genes are TRBV18 and TRBJ1-1; weak D call: TRBD1 (5 bases). CDR1 KGHSH and CDR2 LQKENI come from the germline V gene. The CDR3 runs 16 residues. V was shortened by 5 bases and J by 1 base, with 17 bases between the two germline ends. The CDR3 DNA sequence: TGTGCCAGCTCAGAAACCACGACGACAGCGAACACTGAAGCTTTCTTT. Its translation: CASSETTTTANTEAFF.

This chain uses TRBV29-1 with TRBJ1-3; D is perhaps TRBD1 (5 bases). CDR3 length: 13 residues. Germline values: CDR1 SQVTM, CDR2 ANQGSEA. The V end was cut by 4 bases, the J end by 2 bases, with 9 bases between. The CDR3 is CSVVQGTGNTIYF. The CDR3 nucleotides are TGCAGCGTTGTTCAGGGTACTGGAAACACCATATATTTT.

This chain connects TRBV5-8 to TRBJ2-7; a weak D match, TRBD2 (7 bases). Trimming removed 5 bases from V and 4 bases from J, with 16 bases in between. The CDR3 totals 14 residues. CDR1 is SGHTS, CDR2 YDEGEE, per germline. The CDR3 spells CASRVRGGTYEQYF. The CDR3 DNA reads as TGTGCCAGCAGGGTGAGGGGGGGGACGTACGAGCAGTACTTC.

The chain uses TRBV7-2 and TRBJ1-1, with D hard to call. Germline V gene lookup returns CDR1 SGHTA and CDR2 FQGNSA. CDR3 length: 11 residues. Trimming pared 3 bases from V and 7 bases from J, leaving 6 bases between. CDR3: CASSFRSEAFF. The CDR3 coding sequence is TGTGCCAGCAGCTTTCGGAGTGAAGCTTTCTTT.

V and J are TRBV2 and TRBJ2-7; possible D gene TRBD1, 5 bases. The CDR3 extends over 14 amino acids. CDR1 and CDR2 from the germline V gene are SNHLY and FYNNEI. V was shortened by 2 bases and J by 0 bases, with 8 bases between the two germline ends. The CDR3 sequence is CASSERGASYEQYF. The CDR3 bases are TGTGCCAGCAGTGAAAGGGGCGCCTCCTACGAGCAGTACTTC.

The chain carries TRBV29-1 and TRBJ2-5, with 8 bases matching TRBD2. In germline, CDR1 is SQVTM, CDR2 ANQGSEA. CDR3 length equals 13 residues. The J segment lost 5 bases and the V segment lost 5 bases, leaving 7 bases of the junction unmatched. The CDR3 sequence: CSVPGGKGETQYF. The CDR3 DNA reads TGCAGCGTTCCGGGAGGGAAGGGGGAGACCCAGTACTTC.